The 19 T cell receptor beta chains below come from one sample, sequenced in a study of blood T cell repertoires in COVID-19. Clones were sequenced by immunoSEQ multiplex PCR, and TCRdb holds only the in-frame ones, with some missing. In the table there are roughly 300,000 clones, roughly 90% of which are singletons. The sequenced material came from peripheral blood. The receptors shown here come from a man aged 18-30 years who had recovered from COVID-19.

This chain joins TRBV5-1 and TRBJ2-1, with TRBD2 identical over 12 bases. Losses at the gene ends were 4 bases for V and 7 bases for J; bases not matched to a gene: 9. The CDR3 runs 16 residues. Germline CDR1 is SGHRS and CDR2 is YFSETQ. The CDR3 spells CASSRPLAGGPNEQFF. The DNA for the CDR3 is TGCGCCAGCAGCCGGCCTCTAGCGGGAGGGCCAAATGAGCAGTTCTTC.

This sequence joins TRBV12-3 or TRBV12-4 and TRBJ1-2; D gene uncertain. The CDR3 extends over 13 amino acids. V was cut by 3 bases and J by 8 bases, with 13 bases left in between. The CDR3, as DNA: TGTGCCAGCAGTTTTGTCCTAGGAGAGGGCTACACCTTC. It encodes CASSFVLGEGYTF.

Of note for this clone: This specimen includes other DNA sequences encoding the same CDR3. The chain recombines TRBV2 with TRBJ1-1; no reliable D call. Trimming pared 3 bases from V and 5 bases from J, leaving 7 bases between. The CDR3 consists of 12 residues. Per germline, CDR1 SNHLY and CDR2 FYNNEI. The CDR3 DNA reads TGTGCCAGCAGTGAGACGGGGACTGAAGCTTTCTTT. Translated, it gives CASSETGTEAFF.

The V call is TRBV11-3, the J call TRBJ2-1; D is unresolved. The V gene's germline CDR1 is SGHNT and CDR2 YENEEA. Trimming cost V 4 bases and J 15 bases, with 19 bases left between them. This CDR3 spans 13 amino acids. The CDR3 here is CASSSPVINEVFF. CDR3 nucleotides: TGTGCCAGCAGCTCCCCTGTTATTAATGAGGTGTTCTTC.

V is TRBV20-1 and J is TRBJ1-1; unclear D gene. V was cut by 4 bases and J by 8 bases, with 11 bases left in between. The CDR3 extends over 11 amino acids. The germline V gene encodes CDR1 DFQATT and CDR2 SNEGSKA (reference sequence). The DNA of the CDR3 is TGCAGTGCTATGAGCAGGCGAGAAGCTTTCTTT. Protein sequence: CSAMSRREAFF.

The rearrangement uses TRBV6-5 and TRBJ1-1, with 9 bases fitting TRBD1. V lost 5 bases and J lost 0; bases outside the gene matches: 4. The CDR3 extends over 15 amino acids. CDR1 is MNHEY and CDR2 is SVGAGI in the germline V gene. The CDR3 DNA follows: TGTGCCAGCAGTCTAGGACAGGGGATGAACACTGAAGCTTTCTTT. This gives the protein CASSLGQGMNTEAFF.

The V and J genes are TRBV20-1 and TRBJ1-1; TRBD1 is a possible D gene (5 bases). This CDR3 comprises 15 residues. Trimming pared 3 bases from V and 5 bases from J, leaving 19 bases between. Germline loops: CDR1 DFQATT, CDR2 SNEGSKA (reference sequence). Here the CDR3 DNA reads TGCAGTGCTAGTGGCGGGGGTCAGGTAGGGACTGAAGCTTTCTTT. Its translation: CSASGGGQVGTEAFF.

V usage is TRBV11-2 and J usage is TRBJ2-7, with D tentatively TRBD2 (5 bases). This CDR3 region has 17 residues. V lost 5 bases and J lost 2, with 22 bases in between. Germline V CDR1 and CDR2: SGHAT, FQNNGV. CDR3 sequence (DNA): TGTGCCAGCAGCCTATCCATCTCCGCCGGGGAGACCTACGAGCAGTACTTC. Translating gives CASSLSISAGETYEQYF. The full variable domain, completed using reference TRBV11-2 and TRBJ2-7, is EAGVAQSPRYKIIEKRQSVAFWCNPISGHATLYWYQQILGQGPKLLIQFQNNGVVDDSQLPKDRFSAERLKGVDSTLKIQPAKLEDSAVYLCASSLSISAGETYEQYFGPGTRLTVT.

CDR3 loop: CASSSGLAVSYEQYF. The CDR3 region has the DNA TGTGCCAGCAGCTCGGGACTAGCGGTCTCCTACGAGCAGTACTTC. V and J are TRBV7-9 and TRBJ2-7; 11 bases are a match to TRBD2. The J segment lost 0 bases and the V segment lost 4 bases, leaving 2 bases of the junction unmatched. This CDR3 spans 15 amino acids. Germline V gene lookup returns CDR1 SEHNR and CDR2 FQNEAQ (reference sequence).

This chain links TRBV7-6 with TRBJ2-7; the D gene is possibly TRBD2 (5 bases). CDR1 and CDR2 from the germline V gene are SGHVS and FNYEAQ. The length of the CDR3 is 13 residues. V dropped 5 bases and J dropped 3 bases, with 11 bases sitting between them. The CDR3 loop reads CASSSGLYYEQYF. CDR3 coding DNA: TGTGCCAGCAGCAGCGGTCTTTACTACGAGCAGTACTTC.

V is TRBV9 and J is TRBJ2-7; D is possibly TRBD2 (5 bases). Trimming removed 4 bases from V and 4 bases from J, with 15 bases in between. Germline CDR1 and CDR2: SGDLS and YYNGEE. The CDR3 has 14 amino acids. CDR3 DNA: TGTGCCAGCAGCCCATCGGGGAATACGTACGAGCAGTACTTC. Protein: CASSPSGNTYEQYF.

This chain connects TRBV6-6 to TRBJ1-2; maybe TRBD1 (5 bases). The CDR3 sequence is 15 residues long. V was cut by 4 bases and J by 6 bases, with 18 bases left in between. Germline V gene lookup returns CDR1 MNHNY and CDR2 SVGAGI (reference sequence). CDR3 coding DNA: TGTGCCAGCAGTTTCCTCTCGGTTACGGGGGATGGCTACACCTTC. Its translation is CASSFLSVTGDGYTF.

V usage is TRBV10-1 and J usage is TRBJ1-1; D is ambiguous. The CDR3 covers 13 residues. Trimming shortened V by 6 bases and J by 1 base, and 9 bases separated the two germline ends. Looked up from germline, CDR1 is WNHNN and CDR2 is SYGVQD (reference sequence). In DNA form, the CDR3 reads TGCGCCAGCAGATTACAGAGGAACACTGAAGCTTTCTTT. As protein: CASRLQRNTEAFF.

CDR3 loop: CASSSHTGVWNYGYTF. The CDR3 DNA is TGTGCCAGCAGTTCCCATACAGGGGTTTGGAACTATGGCTACACCTTC. The gene calls are TRBV27 and TRBJ1-2; 7 bases fit TRBD1. Germline V gene sequence: CDR1 MNHEY, CDR2 SMNVEV (reference sequence). CDR3 length equals 16 residues. Trimming cost V 4 bases and J 2 bases; bases outside gene matches: 10.

V usage is TRBV5-1 and J usage is TRBJ2-3, with D perhaps TRBD1 (6 bases). Germline V gives CDR1 SGHRS, CDR2 YFSETQ. The V and J ends lost 4 bases and 1 base respectively, with 16 bases between them. The length of the CDR3 is 16 residues. DNA of the CDR3: TGCGCCAGCAGCCCGGGACAATCTGCCCGCACAGATACGCAGTATTTT. The encoded protein is CASSPGQSARTDTQYF.

The chain links TRBV19 to TRBJ2-1, with 7 bases that match TRBD2. The CDR3 loop spans 16 amino acids. CDR1 is LNHDA and CDR2 is SQIVND in the germline V gene (reference sequence). The ends lost 4 bases at V and 0 bases at J; junction bases unmatched: 6. The CDR3 DNA sequence: TGTGCCAGTAGTACACCTAGCGGAAGCTCCTACAATGAGCAGTTCTTC. It yields the protein CASSTPSGSSYNEQFF.

This clone was detected once. The V and J genes are TRBV4-1 and TRBJ2-3; 7 bases align to TRBD2. This CDR3 comprises 15 residues. J lost 2 bases, V lost 1 base, and 3 bases had no gene match. Per the germline V gene, CDR1 is MGHRA and CDR2 is YSYEKL. The CDR3 nucleotides read TGCGCCAGCAGCCAAGGGCTAGCGGCCACAGATACGCAGTATTTT. The encoded protein is CASSQGLAATDTQYF.

The V and J genes are TRBV7-2 and TRBJ2-1, with 10 bases that match TRBD2. Germline lookup yields CDR1 SGHTA and CDR2 FQGNSA. The CDR3 is 15 amino acids. The J segment lost 7 bases and the V segment lost 5 bases, leaving 8 bases of the junction unmatched. CDR3 in DNA: TGTGCCAGCAGCCAGCGGGGGGGCAGGTTTAATGAGCAGTTCTTC. Protein: CASSQRGGRFNEQFF. Drawing the rest from reference TRBV7-2 and TRBJ2-1, the complete variable domain is GAGVSQSPSNKVTEKGKDVELRCDPISGHTALYWYRQSLGQGLEFLIYFQGNSAPDKSGLPSDRFSAERTGGSVSTLTIQRTQQEDSAVYLCASSQRGGRFNEQFFGPGTRLTVL.

The chain couples TRBV11-1 to TRBJ2-7; no clear D. V was pared by 5 bases and J by 0 bases, with 5 bases between. The CDR3 has 12 residues. Germline CDR1 is SGHAT and CDR2 is FQDESV (reference sequence). CDR3 sequence: CASSPNSYEQYF. Written as DNA, the CDR3 is TGTGCCAGCAGCCCCAACTCCTACGAGCAGTACTTC.